This T cell receptor (beta chain) emerged from a study of patients and donors after allogeneic stem cell transplantation. Only a few counts were recorded for this clonotype. MiXCR, run by TCRdb on the RT-PCR reads, gives a single entry per CDR3 protein. The sample records roughly 150,000 distinct CDR3 sequences, approximately 24% being singletons. Germline V gene sequence: CDR1 SGHVS, CDR2 FNYEAQ. The germline V and J ends were trimmed by 2 bases and 9 bases, with 17 bases remaining between them. The CDR3 runs 16 residues. The rearrangement links TRBV7-6 to TRBJ1-6, with D unresolved. The TCR comes from a human donor who was either an allogeneic HSCT recipient or a stem cell or donor lymphocyte infusion donor (not recorded which). It is not recorded whose cells these are; they may come from a transplant donor. Sequenced input: blood, either unsorted or a sorted T cell fraction (not recorded which). CDR3 DNA: TGTGCCAGCAGCTTACCGTCACGGGGAACTATTTCACCCCTCCACTTT. It encodes CASSLPSRGTISPLHF. Looking up the rest from reference TRBV7-6 and TRBJ1-6 gives the full variable domain: GAGVSQSPRYKVTKRGQDVALRCDPISGHVSLYWYRQALGQGPEFLTYFNYEAQQDKSGLPNDRFSAERPEGSISTLTIQRTEQRDSAMYRCASSLPSRGTISPLHFGNGTRLTVT.